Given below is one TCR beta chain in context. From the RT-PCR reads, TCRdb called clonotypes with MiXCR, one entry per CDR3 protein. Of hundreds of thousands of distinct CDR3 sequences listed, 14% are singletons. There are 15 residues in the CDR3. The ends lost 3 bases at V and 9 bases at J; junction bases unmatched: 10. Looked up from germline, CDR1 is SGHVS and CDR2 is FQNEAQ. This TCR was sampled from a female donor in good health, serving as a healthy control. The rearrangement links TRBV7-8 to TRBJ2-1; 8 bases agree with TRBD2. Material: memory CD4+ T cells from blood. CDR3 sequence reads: CASSFFLSGRSEQFF. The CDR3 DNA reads TGTGCCAGCAGCTTTTTTCTCAGCGGGAGAAGTGAGCAGTTCTTC.